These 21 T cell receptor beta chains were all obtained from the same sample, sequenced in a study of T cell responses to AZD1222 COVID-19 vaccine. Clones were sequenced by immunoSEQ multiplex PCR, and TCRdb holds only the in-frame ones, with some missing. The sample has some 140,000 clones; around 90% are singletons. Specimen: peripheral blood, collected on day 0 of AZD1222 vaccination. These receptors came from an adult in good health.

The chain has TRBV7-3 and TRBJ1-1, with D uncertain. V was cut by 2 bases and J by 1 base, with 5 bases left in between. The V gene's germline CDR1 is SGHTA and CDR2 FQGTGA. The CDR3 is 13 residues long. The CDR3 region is CASSLYENTEAFF. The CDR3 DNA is TGTGCCAGCAGCTTATATGAGAACACTGAAGCTTTCTTT.

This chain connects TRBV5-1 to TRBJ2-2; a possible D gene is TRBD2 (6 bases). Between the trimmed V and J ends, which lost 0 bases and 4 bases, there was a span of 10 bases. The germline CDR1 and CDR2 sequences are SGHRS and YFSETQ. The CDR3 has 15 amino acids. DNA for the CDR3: TGCGCCAGCAGCTTGGTGGCGGGACCCACCGGGGAGCTGTTTTTT. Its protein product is CASSLVAGPTGELFF.

The CDR3 DNA is TGTGCCATCAGTGACACTTACTACGAGCAGTACTTC. Its protein product is CAISDTYYEQYF. The chain employs TRBV10-3 and TRBJ2-7; no reliable D call. The germline gives CDR1 ENHRY, CDR2 SYGVKD. The CDR3 runs 12 residues. Trimming removed 3 bases from V and 3 bases from J, with 6 bases in between.

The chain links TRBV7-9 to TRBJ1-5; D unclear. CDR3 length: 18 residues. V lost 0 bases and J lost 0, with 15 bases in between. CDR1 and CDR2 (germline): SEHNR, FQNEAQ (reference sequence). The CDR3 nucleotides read TGTGCCAGCAGCTTAGCCTCGACGGAATTCTATAGCAATCAGCCCCAGCATTTT. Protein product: CASSLASTEFYSNQPQHF.

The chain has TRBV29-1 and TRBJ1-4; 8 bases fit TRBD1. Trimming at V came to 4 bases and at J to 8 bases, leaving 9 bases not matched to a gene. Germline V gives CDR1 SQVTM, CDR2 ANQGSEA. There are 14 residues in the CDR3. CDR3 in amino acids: CSVGGAGGDEKLFF. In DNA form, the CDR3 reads TGCAGCGTTGGAGGCGCAGGGGGCGACGAAAAACTGTTTTTT.

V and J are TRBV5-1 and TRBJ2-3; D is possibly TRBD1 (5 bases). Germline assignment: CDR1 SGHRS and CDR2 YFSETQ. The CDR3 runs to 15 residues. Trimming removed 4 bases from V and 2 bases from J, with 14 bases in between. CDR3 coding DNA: TGCGCCAGCAGCACCAGACAGACGCCCACAGATACGCAGTATTTT. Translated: CASSTRQTPTDTQYF.

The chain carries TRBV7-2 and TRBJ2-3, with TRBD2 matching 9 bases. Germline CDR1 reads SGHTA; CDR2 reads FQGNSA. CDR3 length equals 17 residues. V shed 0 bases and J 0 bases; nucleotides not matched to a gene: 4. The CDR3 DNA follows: TGTGCCAGCAGCTTAGCGTCTAGCGGGGCCAGCACAGATACGCAGTATTTT. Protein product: CASSLASSGASTDTQYF. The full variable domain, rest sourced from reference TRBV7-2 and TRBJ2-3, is GAGVSQSPSNKVTEKGKDVELRCDPISGHTALYWYRQSLGQGLEFLIYFQGNSAPDKSGLPSDRFSAERTGGSVSTLTIQRTQQEDSAVYLCASSLASSGASTDTQYFGPGTRLTVL.

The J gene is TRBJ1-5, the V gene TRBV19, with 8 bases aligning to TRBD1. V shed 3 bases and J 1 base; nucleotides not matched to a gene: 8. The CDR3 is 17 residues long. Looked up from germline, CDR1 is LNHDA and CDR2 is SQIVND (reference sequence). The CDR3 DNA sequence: TGTGCCAGTAGTATGCGTGAGGACAGGGAGAGCAATCAGCCCCAGCATTTT. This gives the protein CASSMREDRESNQPQHF.

The CDR3 protein is CASSSRRDRLYEQYF. CDR3 nucleotides: TGTGCCAGCAGCTCCCGGCGGGACAGATTATACGAGCAGTACTTC. The chain employs TRBV7-2 and TRBJ2-7; TRBD1 might be the D (7 bases). CDR3 size: 15 residues. Germline V gene sequence: CDR1 SGHTA, CDR2 FQGNSA. With 4 bases removed from V and 4 bases from J, the gap between germline ends came to 17 bases.

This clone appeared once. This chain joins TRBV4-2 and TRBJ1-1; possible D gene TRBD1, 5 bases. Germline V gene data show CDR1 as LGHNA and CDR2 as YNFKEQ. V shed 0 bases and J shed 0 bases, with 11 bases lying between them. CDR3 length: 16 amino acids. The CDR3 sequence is CASSQDGGLLNTEAFF. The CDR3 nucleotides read TGTGCCAGCAGCCAAGATGGGGGTCTTCTGAACACTGAAGCTTTCTTT.

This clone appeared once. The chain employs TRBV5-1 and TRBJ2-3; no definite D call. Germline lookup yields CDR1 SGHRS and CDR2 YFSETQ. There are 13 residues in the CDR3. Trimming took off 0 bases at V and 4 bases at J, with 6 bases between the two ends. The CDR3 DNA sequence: TGCGCCAGCAGCTTGGACAGTCCAGATACGCAGTATTTT. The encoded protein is CASSLDSPDTQYF.

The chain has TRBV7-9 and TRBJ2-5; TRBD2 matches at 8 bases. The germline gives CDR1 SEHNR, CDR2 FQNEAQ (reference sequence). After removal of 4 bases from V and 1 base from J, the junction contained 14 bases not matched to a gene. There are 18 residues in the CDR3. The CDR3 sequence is CASSSPSGSGDPQETQYF. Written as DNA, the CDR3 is TGTGCCAGCAGCTCCCCGTCTGGTAGCGGGGACCCCCAAGAGACCCAGTACTTC.

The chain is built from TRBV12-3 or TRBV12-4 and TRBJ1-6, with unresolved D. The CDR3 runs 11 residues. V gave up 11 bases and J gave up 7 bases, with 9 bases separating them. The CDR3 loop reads CAYSGNSPLHF. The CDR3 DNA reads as TGTGCCTACAGTGGGAATTCACCCCTCCACTTT.

CDR3 coding DNA: TGTGCCAGCTCACCACCGACAGGGACCCGATTCGTATCCGAGCAGTACTTC. Translation gives CASSPPTGTRFVSEQYF. The chain employs TRBV18 and TRBJ2-7; 7 bases fit TRBD1. After removal of 0 bases from V and 6 bases from J, the junction contained 14 bases not matched to a gene. The V gene's germline CDR1 is KGHSH and CDR2 LQKENI. This CDR3 is built from 17 residues.

The CDR3 DNA reads as TGTGCCATCAGTGAGACAGATCAGCCCCAGCATTTT. This sequence encodes CAISETDQPQHF. The rearrangement uses TRBV10-3 and TRBJ1-5; D is uncertain. CDR1 ENHRY and CDR2 SYGVKD come from the germline V gene. Trimming left V 2 bases short and J 5 bases short, with 4 bases between. This CDR3 spans 12 amino acids.

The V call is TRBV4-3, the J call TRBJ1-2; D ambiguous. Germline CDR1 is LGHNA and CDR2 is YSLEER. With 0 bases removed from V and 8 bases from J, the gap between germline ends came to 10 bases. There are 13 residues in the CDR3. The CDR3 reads CASSQDSVQGYTF. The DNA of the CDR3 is TGCGCCAGCAGCCAAGACTCAGTCCAGGGCTACACCTTC.

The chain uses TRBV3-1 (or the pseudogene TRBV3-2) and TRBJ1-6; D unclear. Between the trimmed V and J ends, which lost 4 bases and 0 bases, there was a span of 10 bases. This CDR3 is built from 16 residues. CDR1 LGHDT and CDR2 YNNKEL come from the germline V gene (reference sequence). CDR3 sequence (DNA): TGTGCCAGCAGCCCGGGATGGAGCTCCTATAATTCACCCCTCCACTTT. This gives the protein CASSPGWSSYNSPLHF.

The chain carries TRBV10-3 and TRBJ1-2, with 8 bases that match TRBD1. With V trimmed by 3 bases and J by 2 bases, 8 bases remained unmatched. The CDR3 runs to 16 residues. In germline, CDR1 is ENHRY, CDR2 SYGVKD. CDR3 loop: CAISDGRTGGNYGYTF. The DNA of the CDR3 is TGTGCCATCAGTGACGGGAGAACAGGGGGAAACTATGGCTACACCTTC.

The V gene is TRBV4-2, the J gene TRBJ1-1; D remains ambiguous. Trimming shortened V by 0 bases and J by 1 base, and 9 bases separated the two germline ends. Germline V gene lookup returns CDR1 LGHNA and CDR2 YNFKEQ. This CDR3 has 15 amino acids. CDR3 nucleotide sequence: TGTGCCAGCAGCCAAGATTTAACCGGGAACACTGAAGCTTTCTTT. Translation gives CASSQDLTGNTEAFF.

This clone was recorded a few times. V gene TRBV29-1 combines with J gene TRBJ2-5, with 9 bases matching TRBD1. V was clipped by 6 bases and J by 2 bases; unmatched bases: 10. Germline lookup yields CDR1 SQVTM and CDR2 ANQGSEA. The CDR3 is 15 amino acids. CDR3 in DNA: TGCAGCGTCCAATCGACAGGGGGTTTTCAAGAGACCCAGTACTTC. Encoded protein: CSVQSTGGFQETQYF.

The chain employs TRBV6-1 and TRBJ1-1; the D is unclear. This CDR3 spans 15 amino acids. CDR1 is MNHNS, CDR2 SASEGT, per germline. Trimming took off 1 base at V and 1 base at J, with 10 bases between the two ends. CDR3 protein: CASSEDGISNTEAFF. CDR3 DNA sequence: TGTGCCAGCAGTGAAGACGGAATATCGAACACTGAAGCTTTCTTT.